This T cell receptor beta chain was obtained from a study of blood T cell repertoires in COVID-19. Germline V gene data show CDR1 as SGHVS and CDR2 as FQNEAQ. The J segment lost 7 bases and the V segment lost 5 bases, leaving 9 bases of the junction unmatched. The CDR3 contains 15 residues. The table came from immunoSEQ multiplex PCR; TCRdb's copy has only in-frame clones and leaves some out. The table records 100,000 to 150,000 clones, roughly nine tenths of them present only once. The sequencing sample was made of peripheral blood. The receptor comes from a woman in her seventies with COVID-19, enrolled during active disease. The chain is built from TRBV7-8 and TRBJ1-4, with TRBD1 matching over 8 bases. This chain's CDR3 is CASSDPGTGVEKLFF. CDR3 bases: TGTGCCAGCAGCGATCCCGGGACAGGTGTTGAAAAACTGTTTTTT.